This record concerns one TCR beta chain sequence. Antigen unknown. The germline V gene encodes CDR1 PRHDT and CDR2 FYEKMQ (reference sequence). This CDR3 spans 17 amino acids. V was shortened by 3 bases and J by 0 bases, with 12 bases between the two germline ends. This entry comes from a study of blood T cells in healthy people across ages. Study context: Template switching retrieved approximately one barcoded beta molecule for each two T cells.

Whole-study findings and limits: Versus aged donors, long-lived donors had higher diversity and more naive CD4+ cells.

For the second PCR, which ran for about 6 to 12 cycles, a sample-barcoded 5' primer and a J-beta primer mix were used. The template-switch adaptor, which had 12 random nucleotides, put a tag on each cDNA molecule. TCRdb reprocessed the 5' RACE reads with MiXCR, giving one entry per CDR3 protein. The table shows about 1.8 million distinct CDR3 sequences, with just under 50% occurring only once. The sample was blood. The genes are TRBV13 and TRBJ2-6; possible D gene TRBD1, 5 bases. The clonotype originates from a woman between 40 and 55 years old in good health. The DNA for the CDR3 is TGTGCCAGCAGCTTTAGGCAGGGCTACTCTGGGGCCAACGTCCTGACTTTC. Translating it yields CASSFRQGYSGANVLTF.